The subject of this entry is one TCR beta chain. The CDR3 length is 16 residues. Germline CDR1 and CDR2: SNHLY and FYNNEI. The V end lost 4 bases, the J end lost 7 bases, and 22 bases lay between the germline ends. The data derive from a study of blood T cell repertoires in COVID-19. Study background: COVID-19 samples collected from the United States, Italy and Spain covered acute and convalescent phases. PBMCs, B-cell-depleted T cells, or T cells provided the cDNA or gDNA that made up the material.

As handled by the study authors: It was from reference gene primer amplification that nucleated cell counts were estimated. Generated by immunoSEQ multiplex PCR, the TCRdb table keeps only in-frame clones and is missing some. Clone size and V and J calls were adopted from that table, with D and trimming inferred from the DNA. The repertoire includes about 230,000 clones, around four fifths of them detected once, and approximately 2.6% sits in the top ten. The rearrangement links TRBV2 to TRBJ1-2; D is uncertain. Sequences were obtained from peripheral blood. The sequence was collected from a woman in her sixties or seventies with active or convalescent COVID-19. This CDR3 is CASSVGAREGAGGYTF. The CDR3 coding sequence is TGTGCCAGCAGTGTTGGTGCCCGGGAGGGAGCCGGTGGCTACACCTTC.